These 14 T cell receptor beta chains share one sample of origin, sequenced in a study of blood T cells in healthy people across ages. Sample-barcoded 5' priming and a J-beta primer mix drove a second PCR of about 6 to 12 cycles. TCRdb ran MiXCR on the 5' RACE reads and lists one entry per CDR3 protein. In the table there are 1.6 million or so distinct CDR3 sequences, roughly a third of which are singletons. The sequencing sample was made of blood. The receptors shown here come from a woman aged 25-40 years in good health.

This rearrangement joins TRBV10-3 to TRBJ1-2; a weak D match, TRBD1 (6 bases). Per the germline V gene, CDR1 is ENHRY and CDR2 is SYGVKD. V was shortened by 11 bases and J by 8 bases, with 21 bases between the two germline ends. The CDR3 has 13 amino acids. The CDR3 region has the DNA TGTGCCTCTCTCCCAGGGGATCATACGGGCTACACCTTC. Residues: CASLPGDHTGYTF.

V is TRBV20-1 and J is TRBJ2-4; D uncertain. Trimming removed 6 bases at V and 2 bases at J, with 20 bases between. This CDR3 region has 16 residues. The germline CDR1 and CDR2 sequences are DFQATT and SNEGSKA (reference sequence). CDR3 loop: CSAHNTKPSSKNIQYF. The CDR3 DNA reads TGCAGTGCGCACAACACCAAACCCTCCTCCAAAAACATTCAGTACTTC.

The rearrangement uses TRBV7-2 and TRBJ2-1; D gene uncertain. The CDR3 is made up of 14 amino acids. V shed 1 base and J shed 8 bases, with 12 bases lying between them. Germline V CDR1 and CDR2: SGHTA, FQGNSA. CDR3 nucleotide sequence: TGTGCCAGCAGCTTAGTAGGCTCTATCGATGAGCAGTTCTTC. Protein sequence: CASSLVGSIDEQFF.

The table lists this clonotype with a count of one. CDR3 loop: CASSLLGLGSSYNEQFF. The DNA of the CDR3 is TGTGCCAGCAGCTTATTGGGCTTGGGGAGCTCCTACAATGAGCAGTTCTTC. The chain has TRBV11-2 and TRBJ2-1, with D possibly being TRBD2 (5 bases). CDR1 is SGHAT and CDR2 is FQNNGV in the germline V gene. This CDR3 has 17 amino acids. V lost 2 bases and J 0 bases, leaving 14 bases between the germline ends.

This clonotype was recorded a few times. The chain combines TRBV20-1 with TRBJ1-1; D gene unclear. Germline assignment: CDR1 DFQATT and CDR2 SNEGSKA (reference sequence). Trimming removed 2 bases from V and 4 bases from J, with 23 bases in between. This CDR3 has 17 residues. CDR3 coding DNA: TGCAGTGCTAGACAAGATACCGGAAAGTGGCGAGGCACTGAAGCTTTCTTT. This encodes CSARQDTGKWRGTEAFF.

The chain links TRBV5-8 to TRBJ2-4; D is possibly TRBD2 (7 bases). The better agreement between TRBJ2-7 and the DNA end casts doubt on the J call. The CDR3 has 15 amino acids. Germline assignment: CDR1 SGHTS and CDR2 YDEGEE. CDR3 in DNA: TGTGCCAGCAGCCCGTGGGGGGAGGGGGTCTACGAGCAGTACTTC. It codes for CASSPWGEGVYEQYF.

This clonotype has just a few counts. The CDR3 is CASRKMGQRGLGEPQHF. DNA of the CDR3: TGTGCCAGCAGGAAAATGGGACAAAGGGGTCTCGGGGAGCCCCAGCATTTT. V and J are TRBV27 and TRBJ1-5; D is possibly TRBD1 (6 bases). Deletions cut 6 bases from V and 8 bases from J, with 26 bases between. This CDR3 comprises 17 residues. Germline-derived CDR1 and CDR2 are MNHEY and SMNVEV (reference sequence).

The chain recombines TRBV20-1 with TRBJ2-4; D possibly matches TRBD1 or TRBD2 (7 bases each). The CDR3 loop spans 13 amino acids. The V end was cut by 4 bases, the J end by 6 bases, with 13 bases between. CDR1 and CDR2 (germline): DFQATT, SNEGSKA (reference sequence). This chain's CDR3 is CSAIGGDRNIQYF. CDR3 in DNA: TGCAGTGCTATTGGGGGGGACAGAAACATTCAGTACTTC.

Worth noting for this clonotype: A much larger clone lies a single base off, so this may be a read error. The gene calls are TRBV29-1 and TRBJ2-6; a weak D match, TRBD1 (5 bases). Per the germline V gene, CDR1 is SQVTM and CDR2 is ANQGSEA. CDR3 length: 13 residues. The CDR3 region has the DNA TGCAGCGTTGGAGTGACTGGGGCCAACGTCCGGACTTTC. This encodes CSVGVTGANVRTF.

Details on this clonotype: At one boundary the junction diverges from the germline segment, which might be a read error. The J gene is TRBJ1-6, the V gene TRBV20-1; D ambiguous. The CDR3 length is 15 residues. Per germline, CDR1 DFQATT and CDR2 SNEGSKA (reference sequence). The CDR3, as DNA: TGCAGTGCTAGCAGCCCGGGCAGCTATAATTCACCCCCCCACTTT. This gives the protein CSASSPGSYNSPPHF.

This clonotype showed up just a few times. The rearrangement uses TRBV5-5 and TRBJ2-1, with D perhaps TRBD1 or TRBD2 (6 bases each). Trimming stripped 1 base from V and 7 bases from J, with 18 bases between. This CDR3 region has 16 residues. Germline CDR1 reads SGHKS; CDR2 reads YYEKEE (reference sequence). CDR3 DNA: TGTGCCAGCAGCTTGAGTCTGCGGGACAAGGGAAATGAGCAGTTCTTC. It specifies CASSLSLRDKGNEQFF.

The chain couples TRBV24-1 to TRBJ2-2, with TRBD1 matching 10 bases. The CDR3 contains 16 residues. The ends lost 2 bases at V and 6 bases at J; junction bases unmatched: 5. The germline CDR1 and CDR2 sequences are KGHDR and SFDVKD. The CDR3 DNA reads as TGTGCCACCAGTGATTCTCCGGACAGGGGGGCCGGGGAGCTGTTTTTT. It translates to CATSDSPDRGAGELFF.

This chain uses TRBV6-5 with TRBJ2-7, with TRBD2 matching over 9 bases. With 6 bases clipped from V and 4 bases from J, the junction kept 10 bases outside the gene matches. Germline CDR1 is MNHEY and CDR2 is SVGAGI. The CDR3 spans 15 residues. DNA for the CDR3: TGTGCCAGCAGGTGGATAGCGGGAGTAGAGTACGAGCAGTACTTC. Its protein is CASRWIAGVEYEQYF.

The table lists this clonotype with many counts. The gene calls are TRBV7-2 and TRBJ2-3; 14 nucleotides match TRBD2. The V segment lost 5 bases and the J segment 6 bases; nucleotides outside the gene matches: 7. Germline V gives CDR1 SGHTA, CDR2 FQGNSA. The CDR3 sequence is 16 residues long. CDR3: CASSLGLAGAGDTQYF. Here the CDR3 DNA reads TGTGCCAGCAGCCTGGGACTAGCGGGGGCCGGGGATACGCAGTATTTT.